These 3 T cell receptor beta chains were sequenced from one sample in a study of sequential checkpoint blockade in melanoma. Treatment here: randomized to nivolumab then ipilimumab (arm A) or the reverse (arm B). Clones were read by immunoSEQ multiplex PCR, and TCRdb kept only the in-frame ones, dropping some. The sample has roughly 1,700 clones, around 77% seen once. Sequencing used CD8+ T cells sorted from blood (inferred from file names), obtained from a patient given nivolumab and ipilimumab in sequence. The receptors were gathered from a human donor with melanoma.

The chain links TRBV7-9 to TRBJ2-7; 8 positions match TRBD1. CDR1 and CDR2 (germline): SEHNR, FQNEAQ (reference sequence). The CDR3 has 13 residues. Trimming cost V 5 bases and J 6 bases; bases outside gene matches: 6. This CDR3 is CASSPTGAVEQYF. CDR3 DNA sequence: TGTGCCAGCAGCCCGACAGGGGCAGTCGAGCAGTACTTC.

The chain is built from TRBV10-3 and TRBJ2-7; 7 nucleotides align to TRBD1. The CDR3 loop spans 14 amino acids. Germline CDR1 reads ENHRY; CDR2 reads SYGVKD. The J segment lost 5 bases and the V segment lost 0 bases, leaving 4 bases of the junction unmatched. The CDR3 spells CAISESIQGHEQYF. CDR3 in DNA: TGTGCCATCAGTGAGTCGATACAGGGGCACGAGCAGTACTTC.

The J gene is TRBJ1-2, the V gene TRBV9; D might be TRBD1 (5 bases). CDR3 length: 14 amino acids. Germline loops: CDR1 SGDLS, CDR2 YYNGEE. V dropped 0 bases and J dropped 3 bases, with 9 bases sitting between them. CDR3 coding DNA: TGTGCCAGCAGCGTAGAGGACAAACACTATGGCTACACCTTC. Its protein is CASSVEDKHYGYTF.